The rows below give T cell receptor beta chains drawn from one sample of a study of STAT5B mutations in CD4+ large granular lymphocyte leukemia. Sequenced by immunoSEQ multiplex PCR; TCRdb stores in-frame clones only, minus some. This repertoire shows tens of thousands of clones, more than 60% found once; its top ten account for about 6%. The sample comprised CD4+ T cells from blood buffy coats. The receptors here all came from a human donor in good health. CDR3s include the opening cysteine and the closing phenylalanine or tryptophan. A D gene is named only where the DNA matches it firmly. A clone size is listed for some rows: how often the clone was seen (once, few, many), or a class if it is expanded.

V gene,J gene,D gene,clone size,CDR3 DNA,CDR3 protein
TRBV5-1,TRBJ2-5,.,once,TGCGCCAGCAGCTTCCCAGGGAACCAAGAGACCCAGTACTTC,CASSFPGNQETQYF
TRBV7-2,TRBJ2-1,.,once,TGTGCCAGCAGCTTAGCGCGGTCGACCAATGAGCAGTTCTTC,CASSLARSTNEQFF
TRBV5-4,TRBJ2-1,.,.,TGTGCCAGCACCGCCCCGAGGGGGGACAATGAGCAGTTCTTC,CASTAPRGDNEQFF
TRBV7-2,TRBJ2-3,TRBD2,.,TGTGCCAGCAGCTTAGGACGGGGGGGCCGATGGGCGGATACGCAGTATTTT,CASSLGRGGRWADTQYF
TRBV20-1,TRBJ1-1,.,.,TGCAGTGCTATCGAAGGGCCTGAAGCTTTCTTT,CSAIEGPEAFF
TRBV5-1,TRBJ1-1,.,.,TGCGCCAGCAGCTTGTTGGGGACTGACACTGAAGCTTTCTTT,CASSLLGTDTEAFF
TRBV7-9,TRBJ2-3,TRBD1,.,TGTGCCAGCAGCTTAGGTGGACAGGGTTACGGAGATACGCAGTATTTT,CASSLGGQGYGDTQYF
TRBV15,TRBJ2-5,.,.,TGTGCCACCAGCAGACCATCCCTGGGCGGTTGGGGGGAGACCCAGTACTTC,CATSRPSLGGWGETQYF
TRBV4-1,TRBJ1-6,TRBD1,few,TGCGCCAGCAGCCAAGAGATGCAGGGGGCCGGTTCACCCCTCCACTTT,CASSQEMQGAGSPLHF
TRBV5-1,TRBJ2-2,.,.,TGCGCCAGCAGCGAGGTCGGAGTCATAAACACCGGGGAGCTGTTTTTT,CASSEVGVINTGELFF